The rows below give T cell receptor beta chains drawn from one sample of a study of cytomegalovirus exposure and HLA in healthy donors. Assay used: immunoSEQ multiplex PCR; TCRdb lists only in-frame clones, some missing. The table shows nearly 200,000 clones, with 75% to 85% occurring only once. The material sequenced was PBMCs. The receptor source for this set is a male donor in good health and CMV-seropositive. Both conserved end residues are part of each CDR3. Each record gives: J gene, clone size, V gene, D gene, CDR3 DNA, CDR3 protein. D genes are given only for firm matches. A row's size may be missing; if present it is once, few, many or a size class.

J gene: TRBJ2-4; clone size: -; V gene: TRBV14; D gene: -; CDR3 DNA: TGTGCCAGCAGCCAAGATCTTGTCGACATTCAGTACTTC; CDR3 protein: CASSQDLVDIQYF
J gene: TRBJ1-2; clone size: few; V gene: TRBV14; D gene: TRBD1; CDR3 DNA: TGTGCCAGCAGCCCATACAGGGGGGCGTCTAACTATGGCTACACCTTC; CDR3 protein: CASSPYRGASNYGYTF
J gene: TRBJ2-1; clone size: -; V gene: TRBV7-3; D gene: TRBD1; CDR3 DNA: TGTGCCAGCAGCCCGGGGACAGGTCGTTACAATGAGCAGTTCTTC; CDR3 protein: CASSPGTGRYNEQFF
J gene: TRBJ1-2; clone size: -; V gene: TRBV6-6; D gene: TRBD1; CDR3 DNA: TGTGCCAGCAGCTTCCTTGGACAGGGACCCTATGGCTACACCTTC; CDR3 protein: CASSFLGQGPYGYTF
J gene: TRBJ2-7; clone size: few; V gene: TRBV5-4; D gene: TRBD1; CDR3 DNA: TGTGCCAGCAGCCAGGGGACAGGAGGGCGCGAGCAGTACTTC; CDR3 protein: CASSQGTGGREQYF
J gene: TRBJ1-1; clone size: -; V gene: TRBV2; D gene: -; CDR3 DNA: TGTGCCAGCAACCCGGGCAGGGTGAACACTGAAGCTTTCTTT; CDR3 protein: CASNPGRVNTEAFF
J gene: TRBJ2-7; clone size: -; V gene: TRBV19; D gene: -; CDR3 DNA: TGTGCCAGTAGTATAGGCGGACAGACAGTCTCCTACGAGCAGTACTTC; CDR3 protein: CASSIGGQTVSYEQYF
J gene: TRBJ2-1; clone size: -; V gene: TRBV9; D gene: -; CDR3 DNA: TGTGCCAGCAGCTCCCACCTACTAGCTGTAAAGGGCAATGAGCAGTTCTTC; CDR3 protein: CASSSHLLAVKGNEQFF
J gene: TRBJ2-1; clone size: -; V gene: TRBV6-4; D gene: -; CDR3 DNA: TGTGCCAGCTTAGGGGTCTCGTCCACCTTGAGCTCCTACAATGAGCAGTTCTTC; CDR3 protein: CASLGVSSTLSSYNEQFF
J gene: TRBJ1-1; clone size: few; V gene: TRBV6-4; D gene: -; CDR3 DNA: TGTGCCAGCAGTGAGACCAGGAAAACTGAAGCTTTCTTT; CDR3 protein: CASSETRKTEAFF
J gene: TRBJ1-5; clone size: -; V gene: TRBV2; D gene: -; CDR3 DNA: TGTGCCAGCAGGACAGAGAATTTCCAGCCCCAGCATTTT; CDR3 protein: CASRTENFQPQHF
J gene: TRBJ1-3; clone size: -; V gene: TRBV28; D gene: -; CDR3 DNA: TGTGCCAGCCGGAGGACGAGCTCTGGAAACACCATATATTTT; CDR3 protein: CASRRTSSGNTIYF
J gene: TRBJ2-3; clone size: few; V gene: TRBV9; D gene: -; CDR3 DNA: TGTGCCAGCAGCGTAGCACAGGGCACAGATACGCAGTATTTT; CDR3 protein: CASSVAQGTDTQYF
J gene: TRBJ2-7; clone size: -; V gene: TRBV5-1; D gene: TRBD1; CDR3 DNA: TGCGCCAGCAGCGGGGGACAGGGAGGGGACTACGAGCAGTACTTC; CDR3 protein: CASSGGQGGDYEQYF
J gene: TRBJ2-7; clone size: -; V gene: TRBV9; D gene: -; CDR3 DNA: TGTGCCAGCAGCCATACGGGGGAAAACGAGCAGTACTTC; CDR3 protein: CASSHTGENEQYF
J gene: TRBJ2-7; clone size: -; V gene: TRBV12-2; D gene: -; CDR3 DNA: TGTGCAAGTCGTGATCCGGGACAGGGAGTCCACGAGCAGTACTTC; CDR3 protein: CASRDPGQGVHEQYF
J gene: TRBJ1-1; clone size: -; V gene: TRBV2; D gene: TRBD1; CDR3 DNA: TGTGCCAGCAGTAGACAGGGGGGGGAAACTGAAGCTTTCTTT; CDR3 protein: CASSRQGGETEAFF
J gene: TRBJ2-7; clone size: -; V gene: TRBV7-9; D gene: TRBD1; CDR3 DNA: TGTGCCAGCAGCCCCAGCCCGGGACAGGCTTTCTACGAGCAGTACTTC; CDR3 protein: CASSPSPGQAFYEQYF
J gene: TRBJ2-5; clone size: -; V gene: TRBV7-6; D gene: -; CDR3 DNA: TGTGCCAGCAGCTTAGAAGGCGCCTTCACAGGATGGGAGACCCAGTACTTC; CDR3 protein: CASSLEGAFTGWETQYF
J gene: TRBJ1-5; clone size: -; V gene: TRBV27; D gene: TRBD1; CDR3 DNA: TGTGCCAGCAGCCGCACAGGGGGCAATCAGCCCCAGCATTTT; CDR3 protein: CASSRTGGNQPQHF
J gene: TRBJ1-2; clone size: -; V gene: TRBV5-1; D gene: -; CDR3 DNA: TGCGCCAGCAGCTTGGGGGGGCTGCCCCCATGGAACTATGGCTACACCTTC; CDR3 protein: CASSLGGLPPWNYGYTF
J gene: TRBJ2-7; clone size: -; V gene: TRBV5-4; D gene: TRBD2; CDR3 DNA: TGTGCCAGCGGAAGCGGGAACTCCTACGAGCAGTACTTC; CDR3 protein: CASGSGNSYEQYF